The present TCR beta chain was sequenced within a study of blood T cell repertoires in COVID-19. Germline lookup yields CDR1 LNHDA and CDR2 SQIVND (reference sequence). This CDR3 region has 12 residues. With 6 bases removed from V and 10 bases from J, the gap between germline ends came to 13 bases. Only in-frame clones appear in the TCRdb table, and some are missing; sequencing was by immunoSEQ multiplex PCR. The table lists tens of thousands of clones, roughly nine tenths of them singletons. The chain employs TRBV19 and TRBJ1-5, with a weak D call TRBD1 (6 bases). Sequencing was done on a sample of peripheral blood. This clonotype was obtained from a man in his forties or fifties with COVID-19, enrolled during active disease. The CDR3 loop is CASRGAGGPQHF. The CDR3 DNA is TGTGCCAGTAGGGGGGCGGGGGGCCCCCAGCATTTT.